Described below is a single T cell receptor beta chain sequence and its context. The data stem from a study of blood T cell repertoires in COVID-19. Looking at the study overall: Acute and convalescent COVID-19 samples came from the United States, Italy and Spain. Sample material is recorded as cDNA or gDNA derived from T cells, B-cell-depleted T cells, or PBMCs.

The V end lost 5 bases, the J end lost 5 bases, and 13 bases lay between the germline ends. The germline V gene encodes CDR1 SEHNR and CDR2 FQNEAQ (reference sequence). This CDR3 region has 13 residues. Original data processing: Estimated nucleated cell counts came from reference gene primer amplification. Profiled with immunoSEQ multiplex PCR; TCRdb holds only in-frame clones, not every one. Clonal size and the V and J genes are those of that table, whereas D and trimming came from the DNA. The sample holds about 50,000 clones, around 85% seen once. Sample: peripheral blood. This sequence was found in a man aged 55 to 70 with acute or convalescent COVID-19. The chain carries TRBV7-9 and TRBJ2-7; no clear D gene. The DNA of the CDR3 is TGTGCCAGCAGCCCACCCGAGCTCGACGAGCAGTACTTC. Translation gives CASSPPELDEQYF.